Presented here are 22 T cell receptor beta chains from one specimen sequenced in a study of shared clonotypes between healthy human individuals. Libraries were prepared by immunoSEQ multiplex PCR; TCRdb keeps only in-frame clonotypes and omits some of them. The sample contains around 120,000 clones, around 64% of which appear only once. Sequencing was performed on memory CD8+ T cells sorted from blood. The subset is: CD45RO+ cells pooled with CCR7-negative TemRA cells. These receptors all stem from a woman aged 25 to 39 in good health.

The chain uses TRBV28 and TRBJ2-2; no clear D. V was clipped by 9 bases and J by 3 bases, with 8 bases between them. The CDR3 extends over 12 amino acids. CDR1 MDHEN and CDR2 SYDVKM come from the germline V gene. As DNA, the CDR3 is TGTGCCAGTTCCCCCGACACCGGGGAGCTGTTTTTT. As protein: CASSPDTGELFF.

The chain joins TRBV9 to TRBJ1-5; no reliable D call. Germline loops: CDR1 SGDLS, CDR2 YYNGEE. This CDR3 is 15 amino acids long. Trimming pared 0 bases from V and 5 bases from J, leaving 12 bases between. Here the CDR3 reads CASSVGGGEDQPQHF. DNA of the CDR3: TGTGCCAGCAGCGTAGGTGGCGGGGAAGATCAGCCCCAGCATTTT.

This clone was counted only a few times. This rearrangement joins TRBV7-9 to TRBJ2-7; D gene uncertain. CDR3 length: 14 residues. Per germline, CDR1 SEHNR and CDR2 FQNEAQ (reference sequence). Trimming took off 1 base at V and 2 bases at J, with 9 bases between the two ends. DNA for the CDR3: TGTGCCAGCAGCTTAGGGGCCACGACCTACGAGCAGTACTTC. Amino acids: CASSLGATTYEQYF.

The chain links TRBV20-1 to TRBJ1-1; D is uncertain. This CDR3 has 11 residues. V lost 2 bases to trimming and J lost 6 bases, with 7 bases between them. The germline V gene encodes CDR1 DFQATT and CDR2 SNEGSKA (reference sequence). CDR3 in amino acids: CSARSGPEAFF. In DNA, the CDR3 is TGCAGTGCTAGATCTGGGCCTGAAGCTTTCTTT.

The chain joins TRBV27 to TRBJ2-7; TRBD2 agrees at 9 bases. Trimming at V came to 2 bases and at J to 4 bases, leaving 9 bases not matched to a gene. Looked up from germline, CDR1 is MNHEY and CDR2 is SMNVEV (reference sequence). The length of the CDR3 is 16 residues. The CDR3 here is CASSLAGGPLGYEQYF. CDR3 nucleotides: TGTGCCAGCAGTTTAGCGGGAGGGCCTCTTGGGTACGAGCAGTACTTC.

The chain employs TRBV25-1 and TRBJ2-7, with D unclear. From germline, CDR1 is MGHDK and CDR2 SYGVNS. Trimming removed 2 bases from V and 5 bases from J, with 7 bases in between. This CDR3 spans 12 amino acids. CDR3 residues: CASSEPTNEQYF. CDR3 DNA sequence: TGTGCCAGCAGTGAACCAACGAACGAGCAGTACTTC.

A note on this clone: A far larger clone lies a single base away; this is likely a read error. The gene calls are TRBV27 and TRBJ2-7; weak D call: TRBD1 (5 bases). This CDR3 is built from 13 residues. Between the trimmed V and J ends, which lost 3 bases and 1 base, there was a span of 7 bases. CDR1 is MNHEY and CDR2 is SMNVEV in the germline V gene (reference sequence). The CDR3 reads CASSFSGSYEQYF. The CDR3 DNA reads as TGTGCCAGCAGTTTTTCAGGGTCCTACGAGCAGTACTTC.

The J gene is TRBJ1-1, the V gene TRBV5-1, with 7 bases aligning to TRBD1. Germline V gene lookup returns CDR1 SGHRS and CDR2 YFSETQ. This CDR3 is built from 18 residues. The ends lost 2 bases at V and 4 bases at J; junction bases unmatched: 17. CDR3 nucleotides: TGCGCCAGCAGCTTAAACCCAAGGACAGGTATTTTTAGCACTGAAGCTTTCTTT. Its translation: CASSLNPRTGIFSTEAFF.

J is TRBJ2-7 and V is TRBV20-1; D remains unclear. V lost 6 bases and J lost 7, with 13 bases in between. This CDR3 is 11 amino acids long. Per germline, CDR1 DFQATT and CDR2 SNEGSKA (reference sequence). The CDR3 DNA reads as TGCAGTGCCCAAGCCTTCTTTGAGCAGTACTTC. It is translated as CSAQAFFEQYF.

This clone was counted once. This chain uses TRBV29-1 with TRBJ2-7, with TRBD1 as a possible D gene (7 bases). Trimming shortened V by 3 bases and J by 6 bases, and 15 bases separated the two germline ends. The CDR3 is made up of 13 amino acids. Germline CDR1 reads SQVTM; CDR2 reads ANQGSEA. As DNA, the CDR3 is TGCAGCGTTGAGGGCCAGGGGGGAACCGAGCAGTACTTC. Translation gives CSVEGQGGTEQYF.

This clone was counted between two and nine times. The chain uses TRBV10-3 and TRBJ2-1; TRBD1 matches 7 bases. Germline V CDR1 and CDR2: ENHRY, SYGVKD. V shed 6 bases and J 0 bases; nucleotides not matched to a gene: 5. This CDR3 spans 15 amino acids. The CDR3 here is CAISTGDSSYNEQFF. The CDR3 DNA follows: TGTGCCATCAGCACAGGGGATAGCTCCTACAATGAGCAGTTCTTC.

The chain couples TRBV6-9 to TRBJ2-6, with D unresolved. V was pared by 3 bases and J by 5 bases, with 14 bases between. CDR3 size: 16 residues. From germline, CDR1 is MNHGY and CDR2 SVAAGI. The DNA of the CDR3 is TGTGCCAGCAGTTACTTACGACAAAGTCGGGCCAACGTCCTGACTTTC. Translating it yields CASSYLRQSRANVLTF.

This sequence joins TRBV25-1 and TRBJ2-7; TRBD2 aligns across 11 bases. This CDR3 spans 14 amino acids. Losses at the gene ends were 7 bases for V and 5 bases for J; bases not matched to a gene: 7. Germline V gene lookup returns CDR1 MGHDK and CDR2 SYGVNS. The CDR3 region is CASTTPGLADEQYF. The CDR3 DNA follows: TGTGCCAGCACCACTCCGGGACTAGCGGACGAGCAGTACTTC.

V gene TRBV28 combines with J gene TRBJ2-7; D unresolved. Germline CDR1 and CDR2: MDHEN and SYDVKM. V was shortened by 2 bases and J by 3 bases, with 2 bases between the two germline ends. The CDR3 spans 11 residues. CDR3 protein: CASSLVYEQYF. CDR3 DNA sequence: TGTGCCAGCAGTTTAGTCTACGAGCAGTACTTC. Filled out from reference TRBV28 and TRBJ2-7, the complete variable domain reads DVKVTQSSRYLVKRTGEKVFLECVQDMDHENMFWYRQDPGLGLRLIYFSYDVKMKEKGDIPEGYSVSREKKERFSLILESASTNQTSMYLCASSLVYEQYFGPGTRLTVT.

The V gene is TRBV28, the J gene TRBJ2-1, with 9 nucleotides matching TRBD2. V was clipped by 1 base and J by 4 bases; unmatched bases: 2. The CDR3 covers 15 residues. From germline, CDR1 is MDHEN and CDR2 SYDVKM. The DNA for the CDR3 is TGTGCCAGCAGTTTATTGCTAGCGGGATACAATGAGCAGTTCTTC. It is translated as CASSLLLAGYNEQFF.

Turning to this clone: Other DNA sequences in the sample encode the same CDR3. V usage is TRBV9 and J usage is TRBJ2-5; D may be TRBD2 (5 bases). V shed 0 bases and J shed 5 bases, with 11 bases lying between them. CDR3 size: 14 residues. Germline CDR1 SGDLS, CDR2 YYNGEE. CDR3 DNA sequence: TGTGCCAGCAGCGTAGGAGGGTCGGGGGAGACCCAGTACTTC. It specifies CASSVGGSGETQYF.

The V and J genes are TRBV18 and TRBJ2-3, with unresolved D. The CDR3 contains 14 residues. With 1 base removed from V and 2 bases from J, the gap between germline ends came to 7 bases. Germline CDR1 is KGHSH and CDR2 is LQKENI. CDR3 coding DNA: TGTGCCAGCTCACCACTAGAACCCACAGATACGCAGTATTTT. It codes for CASSPLEPTDTQYF.

The J gene is TRBJ2-3, the V gene TRBV9; 7 bases line up with TRBD1. The germline gives CDR1 SGDLS, CDR2 YYNGEE. V trimming: 3 bases; J trimming: 1 base; junction bases outside the gene matches: 5. CDR3 size: 15 residues. In nucleotides, the CDR3 is TGTGCCAGCAGCGGACAGGGATGGGGCACAGATACGCAGTATTTT. Amino acid sequence: CASSGQGWGTDTQYF.

V gene TRBV9 combines with J gene TRBJ2-7; 11 bases align to TRBD2. CDR3 length: 15 amino acids. The germline V gene encodes CDR1 SGDLS and CDR2 YYNGEE. The V and J ends lost 3 bases and 5 bases, in that order; junction bases with no gene match: 7. The CDR3 DNA reads as TGTGCCAGCAGCGCATCTAGCGGGAGGTTCGACGAGCAGTACTTC. It yields the protein CASSASSGRFDEQYF.

The V and J genes are TRBV11-1 and TRBJ2-1; a weak D match, TRBD2 (5 bases). Per the germline V gene, CDR1 is SGHAT and CDR2 is FQDESV (reference sequence). V lost 2 bases and J lost 10, with 9 bases in between. The CDR3 consists of 12 residues. CDR3 sequence: CASSLSAGEQFF. DNA of the CDR3: TGTGCCAGCAGCTTATCTGCGGGCGAGCAGTTCTTC.

As concerns this clone: The junction shows a germline mismatch at one end, possibly a read error. V usage is TRBV18 and J usage is TRBJ2-1; D possibly corresponds to TRBD1 (5 bases). Germline CDR1 is KGHSH and CDR2 is LQKENI. This CDR3 is 11 amino acids long. CDR3 nucleotides: TGTGCCAGCTCACCGACAGAGCAGTTGATCTTC. It is translated as CASSPTEQLIF.

On this clone: The same CDR3 is also encoded by other DNA sequences in this sample. The rearrangement joins TRBV5-1 to TRBJ1-5; TRBD1 might be the D (5 bases). This CDR3 has 14 amino acids. Germline loops: CDR1 SGHRS, CDR2 YFSETQ. The V gene lost 0 bases and the J gene lost 5 bases, with 9 bases spanning the gap. CDR3 nucleotide sequence: TGCGCCAGCAGCTTGGGGCAGGGTGATCAGCCCCAGCATTTT. It encodes CASSLGQGDQPQHF.